This entry describes one TCR beta chain. The target antigen is unknown. This entry is derived from a study of beta chain features in type 1 diabetes. TCRB transcripts that were expressed got sequenced, as all of the isolated RNA had been reverse transcribed. Only in-frame clones appear in the TCRdb table, and some are missing; sequencing was by immunoSEQ multiplex PCR. The sample yields 900,000 or so clones, 15% to 20% seen once. Whole-study results and caveats: There were fewer insertions and more deletions at the VDJ junctions of type 1 diabetes patients.

Germline V gives CDR1 LGHNA, CDR2 YNFKEQ. The CDR3 extends over 17 amino acids. V dropped 0 bases and J dropped 6 bases, with 18 bases sitting between them. This clonotype was obtained from a woman aged 18-29 years in good health. The sequencing input was naive CD4+ T cells from blood. This sequence joins TRBV4-2 and TRBJ2-4; D is possibly TRBD2 (6 bases). The CDR3 DNA reads TGTGCCAGCAGCCAAGACCAACTTAGCGGAGGGTCAAACATTCAGTACTTC. Its protein product is CASSQDQLSGGSNIQYF.